These T cell receptor beta chains were read from a single sample in a study of T cells in Graves' hyperthyroidism and ophthalmopathy. TCRdb reanalysed the multiplex PCR reads using MiXCR and keeps one entry per CDR3 protein. Of about 370,000 distinct CDR3 sequences in the sample, over 12% are singletons; the top ten hold 15% to 20%. Sample: blood. The origin of the receptors is a woman aged 60-75 years with Graves' ophthalmopathy. CDR3s include the opening cysteine and the closing phenylalanine or tryptophan. The order of the fields is J gene, V gene, CDR3 protein.

J: TRBJ1-6
V: TRBV3-1
CDR3: CASSLTIGNSPLHF

J: TRBJ1-2
V: TRBV28
CDR3: CASSLRGHPRGSYTF

J: TRBJ2-3
V: TRBV27
CDR3: CASSRGWGAGGPDTQYF

J: TRBJ2-3
V: TRBV2
CDR3: CASRGAGRGTTDTQYF

J: TRBJ2-1
V: TRBV18
CDR3: CASSRQSDEQFF

J: TRBJ1-1
V: TRBV3-1
CDR3: CASSQEFEKMNTEAFF

J: TRBJ2-7
V: TRBV13
CDR3: CASRYGTGSPYEQYF

J: TRBJ2-7
V: TRBV4-1
CDR3: CASSSRREGYEQYF

J: TRBJ2-1
V: TRBV18
CDR3: CASSPGQGARNEQFF

J: TRBJ1-1
V: TRBV10-3
CDR3: CAISQTGEAFF

J: TRBJ1-2
V: TRBV28
CDR3: CASRTGLGNGYTF

J: TRBJ2-2
V: TRBV28
CDR3: CASSPPGLGAGELFF

J: TRBJ2-2
V: TRBV12-5
CDR3: CASGLGAGGNTGELFF

J: TRBJ2-7
V: TRBV11-2
CDR3: CASSKSGGLSYEQYF

J: TRBJ2-2
V: TRBV2
CDR3: CASSEARPNTGELFF

J: TRBJ1-3
V: TRBV6-1
CDR3: CASRQGFSGNTIYF

J: TRBJ1-2
V: TRBV29-1
CDR3: CSVGSQGTYGYTF

J: TRBJ2-1
V: TRBV5-4
CDR3: CASSSQVGEQFF

J: TRBJ2-3
V: TRBV6-5
CDR3: CASSYDFTDTQYF

J: TRBJ2-5
V: TRBV12-3/TRBV12-4
CDR3: CASSLLGGGETQYF

J: TRBJ2-7
V: TRBV20-1
CDR3: CSGTNQGILSYEQYF

J: TRBJ2-7
V: TRBV5-1
CDR3: CASSLGQGQDEQYF

J: TRBJ2-7
V: TRBV2
CDR3: CASSWEGGYEQYF

J: TRBJ2-1
V: TRBV5-1
CDR3: CASSLAASNEQFF

J: TRBJ2-5
V: TRBV5-4
CDR3: CASSLTEVQETQYF

J: TRBJ1-4
V: TRBV7-9
CDR3: CASSIPTNEKLFF

J: TRBJ2-7
V: TRBV2
CDR3: CASSEALGLATEQYF

J: TRBJ2-1
V: TRBV4-1
CDR3: CASSQEAGGPNEQFF

J: TRBJ2-1
V: TRBV12-3/TRBV12-4
CDR3: CASSRRTEEQFF

J: TRBJ2-4
V: TRBV20-1
CDR3: CSARDAGAVAKNIQYF

J: TRBJ2-7
V: TRBV5-6
CDR3: CASSLEGGGLSYEQYF

J: TRBJ2-7
V: TRBV19
CDR3: CASSIAQAGESEQYF

J: TRBJ2-1
V: TRBV2
CDR3: CASREVAGALSHEQFF

J: TRBJ1-5
V: TRBV28
CDR3: CASSLGIGQPQHF

J: TRBJ2-2
V: TRBV12-3/TRBV12-4
CDR3: CASRASRTGELFF

J: TRBJ2-3
V: TRBV6-5
CDR3: CASSYRASGLQQTSTDTQYF

J: TRBJ2-7
V: TRBV20-1
CDR3: CSAKEAGGPYEQYF

J: TRBJ1-1
V: TRBV6-1
CDR3: CASSYRFSGTEAFF

J: TRBJ2-2
V: TRBV6-1
CDR3: CASSQNRVGSGELFF

J: TRBJ2-7
V: TRBV14
CDR3: CASSQDHLDYATYEQYF

J: TRBJ2-2
V: TRBV9
CDR3: CASGRTSGTGELFF

J: TRBJ2-7
V: TRBV28
CDR3: CATSWPVGGFTYEQYF

J: TRBJ1-2
V: TRBV19
CDR3: CASAHGTPYGYTF

J: TRBJ2-2
V: TRBV28
CDR3: CASSFGGVNTGELFF

J: TRBJ2-1
V: TRBV3-1
CDR3: CASSQVPAGTGGLSSYNEQFF

J: TRBJ2-7
V: TRBV20-1
CDR3: CSALPGGTTYEQYF

J: TRBJ2-3
V: TRBV25-1
CDR3: CASSEGDSVSTDTQYF

J: TRBJ2-1
V: TRBV11-3
CDR3: CASSLTFSGRGNEQFF

J: TRBJ1-2
V: TRBV7-9
CDR3: CASSRTGIGTDYGYTF

J: TRBJ2-1
V: TRBV5-1
CDR3: CASSLRDTNPYNEQFF

J: TRBJ2-1
V: TRBV12-3/TRBV12-4
CDR3: CANTRGGGNEQFF

J: TRBJ2-6
V: TRBV28
CDR3: CASLGGRASGANVLTF

J: TRBJ2-7
V: TRBV11-2
CDR3: CASSSLAGLADYEQYF

J: TRBJ2-3
V: TRBV7-9
CDR3: CASSLGSGNLEDTQYF

J: TRBJ2-7
V: TRBV5-1
CDR3: CASSLYTSYEQYF

J: TRBJ2-5
V: TRBV10-2
CDR3: CASRAGAGETQYF

J: TRBJ2-1
V: TRBV29-1
CDR3: CSVDQRQSSYNEQFF

J: TRBJ2-1
V: TRBV7-3
CDR3: CASSLSGGEQFF

J: TRBJ1-6
V: TRBV6-1
CDR3: CASSNGQRLQGNSPLHF

J: TRBJ2-7
V: TRBV29-1
CDR3: CSVEDQSGQGISYEQYF